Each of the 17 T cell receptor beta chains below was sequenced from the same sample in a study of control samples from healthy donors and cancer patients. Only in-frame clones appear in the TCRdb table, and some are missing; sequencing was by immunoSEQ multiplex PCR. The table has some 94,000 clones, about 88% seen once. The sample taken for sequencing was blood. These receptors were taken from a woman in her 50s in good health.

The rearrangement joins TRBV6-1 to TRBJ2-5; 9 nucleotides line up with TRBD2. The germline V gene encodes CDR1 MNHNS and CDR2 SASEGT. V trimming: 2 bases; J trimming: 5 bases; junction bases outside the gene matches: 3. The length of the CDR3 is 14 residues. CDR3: CASSELAGRETQYF. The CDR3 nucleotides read TGTGCCAGCAGTGAACTAGCGGGGAGGGAGACCCAGTACTTC.

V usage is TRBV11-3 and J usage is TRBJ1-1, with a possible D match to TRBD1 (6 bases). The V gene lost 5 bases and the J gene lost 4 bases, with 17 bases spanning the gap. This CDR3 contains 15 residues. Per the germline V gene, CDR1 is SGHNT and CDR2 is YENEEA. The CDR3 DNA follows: TGTGCCAGCAGCCCACGAGGGGGACCGCGCACTGAAGCTTTCTTT. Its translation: CASSPRGGPRTEAFF.

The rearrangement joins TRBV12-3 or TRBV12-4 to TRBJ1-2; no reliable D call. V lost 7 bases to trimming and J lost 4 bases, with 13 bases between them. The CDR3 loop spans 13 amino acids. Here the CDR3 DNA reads TGTGCCAGCACCGAAATGTTTGTCTATGGCTACACCTTC. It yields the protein CASTEMFVYGYTF.

The CDR3 DNA follows: TGCGCCAGCAGCCAACTCTTAACGGGACTAGCGGGGAGCTCGAACACCGGGGAGCTGTTTTTT. Translating it yields CASSQLLTGLAGSSNTGELFF. The chain employs TRBV4-3 and TRBJ2-2, with 13 bases aligning to TRBD2. The CDR3 runs 21 residues. Germline loops: CDR1 LGHNA, CDR2 YSLEER. Trimming at V came to 2 bases and at J to 0 bases, leaving 12 bases not matched to a gene.

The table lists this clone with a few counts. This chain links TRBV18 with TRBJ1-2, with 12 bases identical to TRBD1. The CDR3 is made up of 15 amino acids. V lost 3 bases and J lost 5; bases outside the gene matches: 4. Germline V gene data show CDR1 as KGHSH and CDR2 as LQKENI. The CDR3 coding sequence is TGTGCCAGCTCACCGGGACAGGGGGCTTCGTATGGCTACACCTTC. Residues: CASSPGQGASYGYTF.

The CDR3, as DNA: TGCGCCAGCAGCCAAGAGATGGGGGGCCTTAACTATGGCTACACCTTC. Protein sequence: CASSQEMGGLNYGYTF. The rearrangement links TRBV4-3 to TRBJ1-2; maybe TRBD1 (6 bases). CDR3 size: 16 residues. The V end was cut by 0 bases, the J end by 1 base, with 12 bases between. The germline gives CDR1 LGHNA, CDR2 YSLEER.

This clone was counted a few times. The CDR3 nucleotides read TGTGCCAGCAGCTTGACCCTAGGGGGCGAGGGGCCTGGGGCCAACGTCCTGACTTTC. Translation: CASSLTLGGEGPGANVLTF. This sequence joins TRBV11-2 and TRBJ2-6, with 7 bases matching TRBD1. Germline V lookup: CDR1 SGHAT, CDR2 FQNNGV. Trimming cost V 3 bases and J 2 bases; bases outside gene matches: 13. CDR3 length: 19 amino acids.

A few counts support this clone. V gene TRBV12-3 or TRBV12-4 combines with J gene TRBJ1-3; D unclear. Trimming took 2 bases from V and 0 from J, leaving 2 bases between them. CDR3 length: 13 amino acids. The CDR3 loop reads CASSLHSGNTIYF. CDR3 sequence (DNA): TGTGCCAGCAGTTTACACTCTGGAAACACCATATATTTT.

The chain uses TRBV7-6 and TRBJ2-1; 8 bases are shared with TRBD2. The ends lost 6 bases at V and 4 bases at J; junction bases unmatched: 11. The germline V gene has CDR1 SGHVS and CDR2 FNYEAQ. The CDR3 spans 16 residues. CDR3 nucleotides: TGTGCCAGCAGTCCCCGGGCTGGCGGGGGGTACAATGAGCAGTTCTTC. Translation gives CASSPRAGGGYNEQFF.

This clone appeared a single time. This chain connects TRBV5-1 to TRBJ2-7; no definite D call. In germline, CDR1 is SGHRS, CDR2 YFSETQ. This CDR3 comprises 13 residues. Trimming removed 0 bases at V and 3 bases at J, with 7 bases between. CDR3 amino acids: CASSLAAGYEQYF. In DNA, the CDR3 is TGCGCCAGCAGCTTGGCCGCCGGCTACGAGCAGTACTTC.

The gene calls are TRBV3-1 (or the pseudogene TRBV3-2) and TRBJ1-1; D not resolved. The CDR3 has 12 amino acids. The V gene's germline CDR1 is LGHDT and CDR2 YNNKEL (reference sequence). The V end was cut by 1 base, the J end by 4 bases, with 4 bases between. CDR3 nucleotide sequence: TGTGCCAGCAGCCAAGGGTTCACTGAAGCTTTCTTT. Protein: CASSQGFTEAFF.

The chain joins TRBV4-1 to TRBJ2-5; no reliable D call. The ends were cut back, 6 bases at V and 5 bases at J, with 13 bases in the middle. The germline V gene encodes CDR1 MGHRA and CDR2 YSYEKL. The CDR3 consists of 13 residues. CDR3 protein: CASSSDQGETQYF. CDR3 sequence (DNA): TGCGCCAGCAGTAGTGACCAAGGGGAGACCCAGTACTTC.

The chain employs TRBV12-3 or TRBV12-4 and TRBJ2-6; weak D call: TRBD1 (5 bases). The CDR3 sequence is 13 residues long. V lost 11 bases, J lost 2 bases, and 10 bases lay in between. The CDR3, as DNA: TGTGCCCTCCAGGGTACTGGGGCCAACGTCCTGACTTTC. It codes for CALQGTGANVLTF.

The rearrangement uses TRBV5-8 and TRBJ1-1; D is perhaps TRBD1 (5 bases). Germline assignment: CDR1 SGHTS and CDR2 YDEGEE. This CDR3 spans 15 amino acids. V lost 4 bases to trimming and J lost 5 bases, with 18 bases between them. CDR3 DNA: TGTGCCAGCAGCGCCATAGGGGCTGTTGTGACTGAAGCTTTCTTT. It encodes CASSAIGAVVTEAFF.

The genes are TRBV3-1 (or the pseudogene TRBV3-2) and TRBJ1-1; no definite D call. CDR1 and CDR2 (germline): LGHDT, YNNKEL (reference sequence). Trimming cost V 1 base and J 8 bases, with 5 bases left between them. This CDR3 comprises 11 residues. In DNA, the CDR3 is TGTGCCAGCAGCCAAGGGACCGAAGCTTTCTTT. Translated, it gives CASSQGTEAFF.

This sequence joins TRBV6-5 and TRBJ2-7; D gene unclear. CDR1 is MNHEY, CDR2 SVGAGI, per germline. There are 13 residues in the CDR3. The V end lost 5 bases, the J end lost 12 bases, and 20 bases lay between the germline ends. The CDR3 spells CASSTDTGNSLYF. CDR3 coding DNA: TGTGCCAGCAGTACGGATACGGGTAACTCTCTGTACTTC.

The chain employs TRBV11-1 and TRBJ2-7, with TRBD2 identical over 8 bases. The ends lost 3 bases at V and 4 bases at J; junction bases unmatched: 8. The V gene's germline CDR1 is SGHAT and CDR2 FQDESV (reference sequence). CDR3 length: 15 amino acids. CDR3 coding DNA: TGTGCCAGCAGCTTCCGCGGGGGGTCGATGTACGAGCAGTACTTC. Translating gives CASSFRGGSMYEQYF. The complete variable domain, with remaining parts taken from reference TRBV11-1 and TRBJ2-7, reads EAEVAQSPRYKITEKSQAVAFWCDPISGHATLYWYRQILGQGPELLVQFQDESVVDDSQLPKDRFSAERLKGVDSTLKIQPAELGDSAMYLCASSFRGGSMYEQYFGPGTRLTVT.